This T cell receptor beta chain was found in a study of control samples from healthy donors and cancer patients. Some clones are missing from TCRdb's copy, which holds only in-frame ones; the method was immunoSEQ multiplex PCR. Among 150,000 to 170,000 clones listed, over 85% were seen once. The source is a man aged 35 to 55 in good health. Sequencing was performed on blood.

Here the CDR3 reads CASSKSQGSGNTIYF. Here the CDR3 DNA reads TGCGCCAGCAGCAAAAGTCAGGGGTCTGGAAACACCATATATTTT. This chain uses TRBV4-3 with TRBJ1-3, with D possibly being TRBD1 (6 bases). Trimming left V 5 bases short and J 1 base short, with 12 bases between. Looked up from germline, CDR1 is LGHNA and CDR2 is YSLEER. This CDR3 is 15 amino acids long.